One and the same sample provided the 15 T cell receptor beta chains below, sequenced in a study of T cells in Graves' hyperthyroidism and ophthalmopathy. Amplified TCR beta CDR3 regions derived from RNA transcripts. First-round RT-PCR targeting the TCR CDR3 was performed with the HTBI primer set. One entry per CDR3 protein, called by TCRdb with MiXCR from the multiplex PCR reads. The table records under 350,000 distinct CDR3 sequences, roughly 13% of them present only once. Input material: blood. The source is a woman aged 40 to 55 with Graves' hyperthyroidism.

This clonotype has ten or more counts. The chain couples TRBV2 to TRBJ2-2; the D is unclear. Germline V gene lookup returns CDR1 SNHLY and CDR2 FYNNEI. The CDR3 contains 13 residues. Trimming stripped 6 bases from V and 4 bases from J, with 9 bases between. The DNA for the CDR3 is TGTGCCAGCAGGGGAACTACCACCGGGGAGCTGTTTTTT. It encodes CASRGTTTGELFF.

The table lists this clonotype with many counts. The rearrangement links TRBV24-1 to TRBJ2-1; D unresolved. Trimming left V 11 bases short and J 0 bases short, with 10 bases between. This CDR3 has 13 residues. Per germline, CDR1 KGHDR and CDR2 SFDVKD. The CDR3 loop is CASRSNSYNEQFF. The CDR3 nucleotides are TGTGCCAGCAGATCCAACTCCTACAATGAGCAGTTCTTC.

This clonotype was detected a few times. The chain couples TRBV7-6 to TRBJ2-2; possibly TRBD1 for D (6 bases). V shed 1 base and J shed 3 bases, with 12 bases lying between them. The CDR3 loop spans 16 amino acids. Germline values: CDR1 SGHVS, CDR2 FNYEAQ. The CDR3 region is CASSLVDRTDTGELFF. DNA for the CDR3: TGTGCCAGCAGCTTAGTTGACAGGACGGACACCGGGGAGCTGTTTTTT.

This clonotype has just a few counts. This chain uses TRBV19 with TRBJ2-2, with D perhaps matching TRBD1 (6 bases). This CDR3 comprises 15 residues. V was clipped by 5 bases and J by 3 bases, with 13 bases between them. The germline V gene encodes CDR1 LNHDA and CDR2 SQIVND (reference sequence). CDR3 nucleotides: TGTGCCAGTAGTCCCGGACAGTACGACACCGGGGAGCTGTTTTTT. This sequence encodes CASSPGQYDTGELFF.

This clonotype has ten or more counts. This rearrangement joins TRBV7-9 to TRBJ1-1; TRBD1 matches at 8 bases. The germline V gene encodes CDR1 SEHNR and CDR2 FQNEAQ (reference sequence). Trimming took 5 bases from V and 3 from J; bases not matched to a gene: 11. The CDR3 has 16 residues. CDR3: CASSLVDRGSDTEAFF. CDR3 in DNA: TGTGCCAGCAGCCTAGTAGACAGGGGTTCGGACACTGAAGCTTTCTTT.

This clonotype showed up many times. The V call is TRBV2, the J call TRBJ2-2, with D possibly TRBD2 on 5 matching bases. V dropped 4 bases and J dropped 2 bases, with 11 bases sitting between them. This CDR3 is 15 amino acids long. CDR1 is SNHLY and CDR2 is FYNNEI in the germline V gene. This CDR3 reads CASSGVSANTGELFF. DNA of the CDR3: TGTGCCAGCAGTGGCGTTAGCGCAAACACCGGGGAGCTGTTTTTT.

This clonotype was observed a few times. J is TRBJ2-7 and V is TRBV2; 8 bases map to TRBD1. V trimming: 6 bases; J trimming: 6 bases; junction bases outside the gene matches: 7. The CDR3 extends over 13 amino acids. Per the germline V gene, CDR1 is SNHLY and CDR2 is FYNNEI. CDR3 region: CASSAFDRGEQYF. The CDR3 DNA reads TGTGCCAGCAGCGCATTCGACAGGGGCGAGCAGTACTTC.

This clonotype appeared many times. The CDR3, as DNA: TGCAGTGCTTGGACTAGCGGGTCTAGCTCCTACGAGCAGTACTTC. This sequence encodes CSAWTSGSSSYEQYF. The chain couples TRBV20-1 to TRBJ2-7; 11 bases fit TRBD2. Trimming cost V 5 bases and J 0 bases; bases outside gene matches: 6. Germline CDR1 DFQATT, CDR2 SNEGSKA (reference sequence). This CDR3 contains 15 residues.

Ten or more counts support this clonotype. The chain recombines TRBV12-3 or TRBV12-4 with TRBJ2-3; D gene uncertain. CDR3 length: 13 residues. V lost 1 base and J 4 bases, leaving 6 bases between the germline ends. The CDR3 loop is CASSLVGPDTQYF. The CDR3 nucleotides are TGTGCCAGCAGTTTAGTTGGTCCAGATACGCAGTATTTT.

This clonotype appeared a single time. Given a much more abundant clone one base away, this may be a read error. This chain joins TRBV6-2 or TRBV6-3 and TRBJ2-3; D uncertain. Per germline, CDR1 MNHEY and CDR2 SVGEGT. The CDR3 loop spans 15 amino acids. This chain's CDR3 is CTSSAVGTKTDTQYF. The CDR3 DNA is TGTACCAGCAGTGCTGTGGGCACCAAGACAGATACGCAGTATTTT.

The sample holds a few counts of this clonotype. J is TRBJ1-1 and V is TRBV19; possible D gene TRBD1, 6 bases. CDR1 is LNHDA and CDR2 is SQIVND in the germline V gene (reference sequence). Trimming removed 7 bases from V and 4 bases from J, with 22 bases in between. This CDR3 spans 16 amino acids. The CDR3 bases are TGTGCCAGTAATCCCCCGGGGGCCTGGGACGCCACTGAAGCTTTCTTT. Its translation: CASNPPGAWDATEAFF.

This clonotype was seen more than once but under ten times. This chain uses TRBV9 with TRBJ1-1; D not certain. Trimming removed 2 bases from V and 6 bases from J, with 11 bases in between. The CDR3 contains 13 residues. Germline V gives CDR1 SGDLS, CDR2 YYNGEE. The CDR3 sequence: CASSVLPGAEAFF. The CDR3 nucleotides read TGTGCCAGCAGCGTTCTCCCCGGAGCTGAAGCTTTCTTT.

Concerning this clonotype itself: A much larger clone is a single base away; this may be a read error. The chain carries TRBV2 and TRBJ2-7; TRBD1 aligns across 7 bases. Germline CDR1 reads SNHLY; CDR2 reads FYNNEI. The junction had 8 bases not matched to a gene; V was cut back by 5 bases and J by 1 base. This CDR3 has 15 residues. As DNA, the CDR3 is TGTGCCAGCAGTACCGGGACAGCCGATTCCTACGAGCAGTACTTC. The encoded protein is CASSTGTADSYEQYF.

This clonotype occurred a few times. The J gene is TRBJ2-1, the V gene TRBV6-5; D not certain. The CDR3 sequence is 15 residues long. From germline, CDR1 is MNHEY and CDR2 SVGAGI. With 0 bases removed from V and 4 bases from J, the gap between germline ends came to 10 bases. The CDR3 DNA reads TGTGCCAGCAGTTACTCAAGACTGGTTTACAATGAGCAGTTCTTC. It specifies CASSYSRLVYNEQFF.

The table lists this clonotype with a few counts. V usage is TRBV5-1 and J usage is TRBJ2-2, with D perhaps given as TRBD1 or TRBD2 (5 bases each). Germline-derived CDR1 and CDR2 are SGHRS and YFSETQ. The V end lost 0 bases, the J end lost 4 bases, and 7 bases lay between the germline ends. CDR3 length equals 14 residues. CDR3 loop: CASSLGGTTGELFF. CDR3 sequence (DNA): TGCGCCAGCAGCTTGGGAGGGACCACCGGGGAGCTGTTTTTT.